These 8 T cell receptor beta chains were all obtained from the same sample, sequenced in a study of tissue T cells after allogeneic stem cell transplantation. Data came from immunoSEQ multiplex PCR; TCRdb stores just in-frame clones and leaves some out. The profile shows roughly 45,000 clones, around 69% of them singletons. Sequencing used sorted cells pooled from one or two spleens. The receptors come from a pool of C57BL/6 mice in good health.

As regards this clone: Here the gene names and germline are mouse. The CDR3 end lies 1 residue beyond the end of the read and is filled in from the germline J gene. This chain links TRBV20 with TRBJ1-5, with D unresolved. V was clipped by 2 bases and J by 0 bases, with 5 bases between them. Germline V CDR1 and CDR2: GFQATS, STVNSAI. The CDR3 is 13 residues long. CDR3 DNA, as far as it was read: TGTGGTGCTAGGCACAATAACAACCAGGCTCCGCTT. Its translation is CGARHNNNQAPL. Given in full, the CDR3 is CGARHNNNQAPLF.

With regard to this clone: Gene names and germline match the mouse. The CDR3 DNA, read in part, is TGTGCCAGCAGTTTAGGACACAACGAAAGATTATTT. Translation: CASSLGHNERLF. In full, the CDR3 reads CASSLGHNERLFF. This sequence joins TRBV15 and TRBJ1-4, with unresolved D. The read ends 1 residue before the CDR3 terminus; that terminus is restored from the germline J gene. Germline loops: CDR1 SGHND, CDR2 FRSKSL. The CDR3 sequence is 13 residues long. Trimming took 1 base from V and 4 from J, leaving 4 bases between them.

For this clone: The listed genes are named as in mouse. The sequenced fragment ends 1 residue before the CDR3 boundary, so the rest is inferred from the germline J gene. J is TRBJ2-1 and V is TRBV31; 12 bases agree with TRBD1. Losses at the gene ends were 2 bases for V and 6 bases for J; bases not matched to a gene: 2. The CDR3 consists of 14 residues. Germline loops: CDR1 GKSSPN, CDR2 SITVG. CDR3 sequence: CAWSWDRGPAEQFF. The part of the CDR3 DNA that was read is TGTGCCTGGAGTTGGGACAGGGGGCCTGCTGAGCAGTTC.

Concerning this clone itself: All gene names here are mouse names. The CDR3 end falls 1 residue outside the read, so it is completed with the germline J gene. The chain links TRBV16 to TRBJ2-5; 12 positions agree with TRBD1. Trimming cost V 5 bases and J 6 bases; bases outside gene matches: 6. This CDR3 is 15 amino acids long. From germline, CDR1 is SGHSA and CDR2 FRNQAP. The CDR3 loop is CASSPGTGGWDTQYF. The sequenced CDR3 bases are TGTGCAAGCAGCCCCGGGACAGGGGGCTGGGACACCCAGTAC.

Turning to this clone: The listed genes are named as in mouse. The read terminates 1 residue before the CDR3 end, so the remaining end is supplied by the germline J gene. The chain has TRBV19 and TRBJ2-4; D is unresolved. The length of the CDR3 is 14 residues. CDR1 is FNHDT, CDR2 SITEND, per germline (reference sequence). Trimming removed 1 base from V and 0 bases from J, with 6 bases in between. The part of the CDR3 DNA that was read is TGTGCCAGCAGTATACGAGCTAGTCAAAACACCTTGTAC. As protein: CASSIRASQNTLY. In full, the CDR3 is CASSIRASQNTLYF. Full variable domain (rest looked up from reference TRBV19 and TRBJ2-4): GGIITQTPKFLIGQEGQKLTLKCQQNFNHDTMYWYRQDSGKGLRLIYYSITENDLQKGDLSEGYDASREKKSSFSLTVTSAQKNEMAVFLCASSIRASQNTLYFGAGTRLSVL.

With respect to this clone: The gene symbols are mouse symbols. Read data end 1 residue before the CDR3 end; the end is taken from the germline J gene. The chain is built from TRBV20 and TRBJ1-2, with no clear D. V gave up 3 bases and J gave up 2 bases, with 7 bases separating them. The germline gives CDR1 GFQATS, CDR2 STVNSAI. There are 12 residues in the CDR3. This CDR3 is CGARSRNSDYTF. Partial CDR3 DNA: TGTGGTGCTAGAAGCAGGAACTCCGACTACACC.

Concerning this clone: Genes here carry mouse names. The CDR3 end lies 1 residue beyond the end of the read and is filled in from the germline J gene. J is TRBJ1-2 and V is TRBV12-2; TRBD1 aligns across 7 bases. The J segment lost 0 bases and the V segment lost 2 bases, leaving 8 bases of the junction unmatched. The germline V gene has CDR1 SGHLS and CDR2 HYDKME. This CDR3 contains 16 residues. CDR3 sequence reads: CASSPDGTVANSDYTF. Partial CDR3 DNA: TGTGCCAGCTCTCCAGATGGGACAGTTGCAAACTCCGACTACACC. Full variable domain (rest looked up from reference TRBV12-2 and TRBJ1-2): NSGVVQSPRYIIKGKGERSILKCIPISGHLSVAWYQQTQGQELKFFIQHYDKMERDKGNLPSRFSVQQFDDYHSEMNMSALELEDSAVYFCASSPDGTVANSDYTFGSGTRLLVI.

On this clone: Each gene name is a mouse one. The read terminates 1 residue ahead of where the CDR3 ends, so the germline J gene completes it. The chain combines TRBV13-2 with TRBJ1-2, with a tentative D call TRBD1 (6 bases). Germline V gene data show CDR1 as NNHNN and CDR2 as SYGAGS (reference sequence). V dropped 3 bases and J dropped 2 bases, with 8 bases sitting between them. This CDR3 has 13 residues. CDR3 residues: CASGAQGNSDYTF. The CDR3 bases that were read are TGTGCCAGCGGTGCTCAGGGGAACTCCGACTACACC.